The 5 T cell receptor beta chains given below trace back to one sample, sequenced in a study of T cell responses to AZD1222 COVID-19 vaccine. The table came from immunoSEQ multiplex PCR; TCRdb's copy has only in-frame clones and leaves some out. This repertoire shows around 100,000 clones, roughly nine tenths found once; its top ten account for 3% to 4%. Sample: peripheral blood, taken 28 days after the second dose of the MenACWY control vaccine. All receptors come from an adult who received the MenACWY meningococcal vaccine as a control.

This rearrangement joins TRBV7-2 to TRBJ2-2; 7 bases are a match to TRBD2. This CDR3 is 15 amino acids long. The germline CDR1 and CDR2 sequences are SGHTA and FQGNSA. The J segment lost 3 bases and the V segment lost 3 bases, leaving 4 bases of the junction unmatched. DNA of the CDR3: TGTGCCAGCAGCTTTTCGGGGGGTTACACCGGGGAGCTGTTTTTT. It yields the protein CASSFSGGYTGELFF. Supplemented by reference TRBV7-2 and TRBJ2-2, the full variable domain reads GAGVSQSPSNKVTEKGKDVELRCDPISGHTALYWYRQSLGQGLEFLIYFQGNSAPDKSGLPSDRFSAERTGGSVSTLTIQRTQQEDSAVYLCASSFSGGYTGELFFGEGSRLTVL.

V gene TRBV29-1 combines with J gene TRBJ1-1; possibly TRBD1 for D (6 bases). This CDR3 region has 12 residues. Trimming cost V 6 bases and J 6 bases, with 14 bases left between them. The germline CDR1 and CDR2 sequences are SQVTM and ANQGSEA. CDR3 coding DNA: TGCAGCGTCGGACAGTTAGTGGCTGAAGCTTTCTTT. Translation: CSVGQLVAEAFF.

The chain joins TRBV18 to TRBJ2-2, with D possibly being TRBD1 or TRBD2 (5 bases each). V gave up 2 bases and J gave up 3 bases, with 16 bases separating them. The germline CDR1 and CDR2 sequences are KGHSH and LQKENI. This CDR3 is 17 amino acids long. The CDR3, as DNA: TGTGCCAGCTCACCATTCTATCTGGGGACGGACACCGGGGAGCTGTTTTTT. Translated, it gives CASSPFYLGTDTGELFF.

The chain is built from TRBV5-1 and TRBJ2-7; 7 bases agree with TRBD2. With V trimmed by 2 bases and J by 6 bases, 11 bases remained unmatched. The germline V gene encodes CDR1 SGHRS and CDR2 YFSETQ. This CDR3 has 15 amino acids. This CDR3 is CASSFSGGTGIEQYF. The CDR3 DNA reads TGCGCCAGCAGCTTTTCCGGGGGGACGGGGATCGAGCAGTACTTC.

The chain recombines TRBV7-3 with TRBJ2-1, with no clear D. CDR1 is SGHTA, CDR2 FQGTGA, per germline. The CDR3 loop spans 11 amino acids. Trimming stripped 3 bases from V and 7 bases from J, with 4 bases between. Here the CDR3 reads CASSFGNEQFF. CDR3 DNA sequence: TGTGCCAGCAGCTTCGGAAATGAGCAGTTCTTC. The full variable domain, rest sourced from reference TRBV7-3 and TRBJ2-1, is GAGVSQTPSNKVTEKGKYVELRCDPISGHTALYWYRQSLGQGPEFLIYFQGTGAADDSGLPNDRFFAVRPEGSVSTLKIQRTERGDSAVYLCASSFGNEQFFGPGTRLTVL.